This is a list of T cell receptor beta chains from one sample in a study of blood T cell repertoires in COVID-19. Data came from immunoSEQ multiplex PCR; TCRdb stores just in-frame clones and leaves some out. The sample records about 270,000 clones, 85% to 90% being singletons. Sample: PBMCs or T cells enriched from blood (not recorded which). These receptors all stem from a man younger than 30 who had recovered from COVID-19. CDR3s include the opening cysteine and the closing phenylalanine or tryptophan. D genes are given only for firm matches. The size entry is marked missing in some rows and otherwise reads once, few, many or a size class.

cdr3_length clone_size j_call d_call v_call cdr3_nt cdr3_aa
16 . TRBJ2-7 TRBD2 TRBV7-9 TGTGCCAGCAGCCCGCCATCAGCGGGAGGGCCCAACGAGCAGTACTTC CASSPPSAGGPNEQYF
12 . TRBJ2-7 . TRBV10-3 TGTGCCATCAGTGAGTCTCTAGGAGAGCAGTACTTC CAISESLGEQYF
12 . TRBJ2-2 . TRBV12-5 TGTGCTAGTGGTTCTCTTACCGGGGAGCTGTTTTTT CASGSLTGELFF
15 . TRBJ2-2 TRBD2 TRBV6-2/TRBV6-3 TGTGCCAGCAGCTTGCGGGAGTTCTTGGCCGGGGAGCTGTTTTTT CASSLREFLAGELFF
13 . TRBJ1-5 . TRBV2 TGTGCCAGCAGTGCAGGGGAGAATCAGGGCCAGCATTTT CASSAGENQGQHF
13 . TRBJ2-7 . TRBV7-9 TGTGCCAGCAGCTCACAGGGTTCCTACGAGCAGTACTTC CASSSQGSYEQYF
15 . TRBJ1-1 TRBD1 TRBV5-4 TGTGCCAGCAGCTTGGCCGGGACAGGGGTGGCCCGGGGTTTCTTT CASSLAGTGVARGFF
15 . TRBJ2-1 . TRBV6-5 TGTGCCAGCAGCCGCCCCTCCGGGGTAAACAATGAGCAGTTCTTC CASSRPSGVNNEQFF
15 . TRBJ2-1 TRBD2 TRBV11-2 TGTGCCAGCGCATCCGGGACTAGCGGATTGAATGAGCAGTTCTTC CASASGTSGLNEQFF
13 . TRBJ1-1 . TRBV2 TGTGCCAGCAGGACGGACAGATCGGCTGAAGCTTTCTTT CASRTDRSAEAFF
14 . TRBJ2-7 TRBD1 TRBV6-5 TGTGCCAGTGAGACAGGGGGCCCTACCTACGAGCAGTACTTC CASETGGPTYEQYF
18 . TRBJ1-1 TRBD1 TRBV4-1 TGCGCCAGCAGCCAACCGACAGGGGAGGTGTCTTCGAACACTGAAGCTTTCTTT CASSQPTGEVSSNTEAFF
16 . TRBJ2-7 TRBD2 TRBV7-2 TGTGCCAGCAGCATTGGACTAGCGGGGCTGGGCTACGAGCAGTACTTC CASSIGLAGLGYEQYF
19 . TRBJ1-3 . TRBV21-1 TGTGCCAGCAGCAAGGGAGGCAACAGACTACGATTCTCTGGAAACACCATATATTTT CASSKGGNRLRFSGNTIYF
15 . TRBJ1-2 TRBD1 TRBV4-1 TGCGCCAGCAGCCAAGATCCTGCAGGGGGCAATGGCTACACCTTC CASSQDPAGGNGYTF
16 . TRBJ2-2 . TRBV4-1 TGCGCCAGCAGCCAAGATCCGCTATCCCCTAGTAGGGAGCTGTTTTTT CASSQDPLSPSRELFF
15 once TRBJ2-7 . TRBV6-1 TGTGCCAGCAGTGAAAGGGGGGGCTCATCCTACGAGCAGTACTTC CASSERGGSSYEQYF
15 . TRBJ1-4 TRBD1 TRBV7-9 TGTGCCAGCAGCACCCGGGACAGGGATGGTGAAAAACTGTTTTTT CASSTRDRDGEKLFF
17 . TRBJ2-2 . TRBV27 TGTGCCAGCAGTTTCTTACTTGCGCAGGGTGCCACCGGGGAGCTGTTTTTT CASSFLLAQGATGELFF
12 . TRBJ2-7 TRBD2 TRBV9 TGTGCCAGGGGGGGACTAGCCTACGAGCAGTACTTC CARGGLAYEQYF
14 few TRBJ2-7 . TRBV6-5 TGTGCCAGCAGTTATGGGCCCTACCAATACGAGCAGTACTTC CASSYGPYQYEQYF
11 few TRBJ2-5 . TRBV30 TGTGCCTGGAGTGTACAGGAGACCCAGTACTTC CAWSVQETQYF
14 . TRBJ2-2 . TRBV6-5 TGTGCCAGCAGGACTAACCTAAACACCGGGGAGCTGTTTTTT CASRTNLNTGELFF
14 . TRBJ2-7 TRBD1 TRBV3-1/TRBV3-2 TGTGCCAGCAGCTTACGACAGGGGATCAACGAGCAGTACTTC CASSLRQGINEQYF
14 . TRBJ1-1 TRBD1 TRBV2 TGTGCCAGCAGCCAACAGGGGATGAGCACTGAAGCTTTCTTT CASSQQGMSTEAFF
16 . TRBJ2-1 TRBD2 TRBV3-1/TRBV3-2 TGTGCCAGCAGCCAAGATAACGGACTAGCTCAAAATGAGCAGTTCTTC CASSQDNGLAQNEQFF
14 . TRBJ2-7 TRBD2 TRBV5-1 TGCGCCAGCAGCTTGGATACTAGCGGCTACGAGCAGTACTTC CASSLDTSGYEQYF
14 . TRBJ2-7 . TRBV18 TGTGCCAGCTCACCAACGAGAGGTTCCTACGAGCAGTACTTC CASSPTRGSYEQYF
15 . TRBJ2-5 TRBD2 TRBV4-1 TGCGCCAGCAGCCAAGTTGATGTGGGGGGGGAGACCCAGTACTTC CASSQVDVGGETQYF
14 . TRBJ2-3 . TRBV6-5 TGTGCCAGCAGCCTCGGACTACTAACAGATACGCAGTATTTT CASSLGLLTDTQYF